Given below is one TCR beta chain in context. Under the authors' procedure: Amplification of reference gene primers provided the estimated nucleated cell counts. The table came from immunoSEQ multiplex PCR; TCRdb's copy has only in-frame clones and leaves some out. From that table come the V and J calls and clone size; the DNA was used to work out D and trimming. The table includes 250,000 to 300,000 clones, approximately 90% detected once. These data come from a study of blood T cell repertoires in COVID-19. Study overall: Both acute and convalescent COVID-19 samples were obtained from the United States, Italy and Spain. The cDNA or gDNA used as material had been derived from T cells, B-cell-depleted T cells, or PBMCs.

The CDR3 is 15 residues long. V lost 6 bases and J lost 9, with 21 bases in between. CDR1 MDHEN and CDR2 SYDVKM come from the germline V gene. The sequenced sample was peripheral blood. This rearrangement joins TRBV28 to TRBJ1-5, with D perhaps matching TRBD1 (5 bases). This receptor was identified in a woman aged 55-69 years with acute or convalescent COVID-19. The CDR3: CASSSDTIISSPQHF. CDR3 sequence (DNA): TGTGCCAGCAGCTCGGACACTATTATTTCATCGCCCCAGCATTTT. The full variable domain, rest sourced from reference TRBV28 and TRBJ1-5, is DVKVTQSSRYLVKRTGEKVFLECVQDMDHENMFWYRQDPGLGLRLIYFSYDVKMKEKGDIPEGYSVSREKKERFSLILESASTNQTSMYLCASSSDTIISSPQHFGDGTRLSIL.